These 21 T cell receptor beta chains share one sample of origin, sequenced in a study of blood T cell repertoires in COVID-19. Assay used: immunoSEQ multiplex PCR; TCRdb lists only in-frame clones, some missing. The sample shows about 91,000 clones, around nine tenths of them seen only once. The source material was peripheral blood. Every receptor here comes from a woman older than 75 with active COVID-19.

The gene calls are TRBV7-9 and TRBJ2-1; the D is unclear. Trimming removed 4 bases at V and 0 bases at J, with 10 bases between. CDR3 size: 15 residues. Germline V gene data show CDR1 as SEHNR and CDR2 as FQNEAQ (reference sequence). The CDR3 DNA sequence: TGTGCCAGCAGCTCGACACTCCGCTCCTACAATGAGCAGTTCTTC. It specifies CASSSTLRSYNEQFF.

CDR3 sequence (DNA): TGTGCCAGCAGCGTAGGTCAGGGGGCTAATCAGCCCCAGCATTTT. The encoded protein is CASSVGQGANQPQHF. V and J are TRBV9 and TRBJ1-5, with TRBD1 matching 8 bases. CDR1 and CDR2 from the germline V gene are SGDLS and YYNGEE. The CDR3 spans 15 residues. V shed 0 bases, J shed 4 bases, and the junction held 3 bases outside the gene matches.

The rearrangement joins TRBV2 to TRBJ2-3; D ambiguous. This CDR3 region has 12 residues. Germline-derived CDR1 and CDR2 are SNHLY and FYNNEI. With 4 bases removed from V and 0 bases from J, the gap between germline ends came to 2 bases. CDR3 sequence (DNA): TGTGCCAGCAGTGCTAGCACAGATACGCAGTATTTT. Translating gives CASSASTDTQYF.

The V and J genes are TRBV28 and TRBJ2-7; TRBD1 aligns across 9 bases. Trimming at V came to 5 bases and at J to 6 bases, leaving 11 bases not matched to a gene. CDR1 and CDR2 (germline): MDHEN, SYDVKM. This CDR3 contains 15 residues. This chain's CDR3 is CASSVTGTGRREQYF. DNA of the CDR3: TGTGCCAGCAGTGTGACCGGGACAGGGAGACGCGAGCAGTACTTC.

The V and J genes are TRBV5-6 and TRBJ1-5, with 10 bases that match TRBD1. The CDR3 consists of 17 residues. V lost 3 bases and J lost 4; bases outside the gene matches: 10. Germline loops: CDR1 SGHDT, CDR2 YYEEEE. The chain's CDR3 is CASSSDRGASWNQPQHF. DNA for the CDR3: TGTGCCAGCAGCTCGGACAGGGGGGCATCGTGGAATCAGCCCCAGCATTTT.

V gene TRBV28 combines with J gene TRBJ2-3, with a weak D call TRBD2 (6 bases). This CDR3 is 13 amino acids long. Germline lookup yields CDR1 MDHEN and CDR2 SYDVKM. Trimming took 6 bases from V and 2 from J, leaving 9 bases between them. The CDR3 reads CASRLANTDTQYF. In DNA, the CDR3 is TGTGCCAGCAGACTAGCTAACACAGATACGCAGTATTTT.

CDR3 sequence reads: CASSSRTGGVAPLHF. In DNA, the CDR3 is TGTGCCAGCAGCTCAAGGACAGGGGGGGTAGCACCCCTCCACTTT. V is TRBV9 and J is TRBJ1-6; TRBD1 matches 10 bases. The CDR3 spans 15 residues. Trimming removed 4 bases from V and 11 bases from J; junction bases left unmatched: 9. Per germline, CDR1 SGDLS and CDR2 YYNGEE.

The chain is built from TRBV10-3 and TRBJ1-1; a weak D match, TRBD1 (5 bases). V gave up 6 bases and J gave up 1 base, with 12 bases separating them. The length of the CDR3 is 14 residues. CDR1 and CDR2 (germline): ENHRY, SYGVKD. CDR3 DNA: TGTGCCATCAGCCGAACAGGCACGAACACTGAAGCTTTCTTT. Translated, it gives CAISRTGTNTEAFF.

The V call is TRBV10-3, the J call TRBJ1-2, with 8 nucleotides matching TRBD1. Trimming cost V 4 bases and J 3 bases; bases outside gene matches: 1. Germline V CDR1 and CDR2: ENHRY, SYGVKD. The CDR3 has 13 amino acids. The CDR3 coding sequence is TGTGCCATCAGTGCGGGACAGGACTATGGCTACACCTTC. It encodes CAISAGQDYGYTF.

A note on this clone: Distinct nucleotide sequences in the sample also encode this CDR3. CDR3 bases: TGTGCCAGCAGTTTGGGACTAGCGGGAGGGCCAGATACGCAGTATTTT. It is translated as CASSLGLAGGPDTQYF. The J gene is TRBJ2-3, the V gene TRBV28, with 16 bases lining up with TRBD2. The CDR3 has 16 residues. With V trimmed by 3 bases and J by 4 bases, 1 base remained unmatched. The germline CDR1 and CDR2 sequences are MDHEN and SYDVKM.

The chain links TRBV28 to TRBJ1-1; D possibly corresponds to TRBD1 (5 bases). CDR1 and CDR2 (germline): MDHEN, SYDVKM. This CDR3 has 16 residues. The germline V and J ends were trimmed by 5 bases and 0 bases, with 16 bases remaining between them. CDR3 residues: CASSPSGMGMNTEAFF. The CDR3, as DNA: TGTGCCAGCAGTCCATCAGGGATGGGTATGAACACTGAAGCTTTCTTT.

This chain uses TRBV24-1 with TRBJ2-1; 11 bases align to TRBD1. The length of the CDR3 is 15 residues. Germline lookup yields CDR1 KGHDR and CDR2 SFDVKD. V dropped 2 bases and J dropped 9; count of bases not matched to a gene: 5. The CDR3 reads CATSDSGTGGGEQFF. The CDR3 nucleotides read TGTGCCACCAGTGATTCGGGGACAGGGGGGGGTGAGCAGTTCTTC.

This clone showed up just once. The genes are TRBV19 and TRBJ1-1, with TRBD1 matching 8 bases. The germline V gene encodes CDR1 LNHDA and CDR2 SQIVND (reference sequence). The CDR3 has 16 residues. The V segment lost 4 bases and the J segment 3 bases; nucleotides outside the gene matches: 10. CDR3 bases: TGTGCCAGTAGTAAAGGGACAGGTGGGGGGTACACTGAAGCTTTCTTT. Residues: CASSKGTGGGYTEAFF.

In this sample, this clone turned up once. The V and J genes are TRBV4-2 and TRBJ2-2, with D unresolved. The CDR3 is made up of 12 amino acids. Germline lookup yields CDR1 LGHNA and CDR2 YNFKEQ. V lost 1 base, J lost 6 bases, and 3 bases lay in between. The CDR3 protein is CASSQASGELFF. The CDR3 nucleotides are TGTGCCAGCAGCCAAGCGTCCGGGGAGCTGTTTTTT.

This rearrangement joins TRBV7-2 to TRBJ2-1; 7 nucleotides agree with TRBD2. This CDR3 is 14 amino acids long. Germline CDR1 reads SGHTA; CDR2 reads FQGNSA. The V segment lost 3 bases and the J segment 5 bases; nucleotides outside the gene matches: 4. CDR3 residues: CASSLATSNNEQFF. In DNA form, the CDR3 reads TGTGCCAGCAGCTTGGCGACTAGCAACAATGAGCAGTTCTTC. The whole variable domain, remainder taken from reference TRBV7-2 and TRBJ2-1, is GAGVSQSPSNKVTEKGKDVELRCDPISGHTALYWYRQSLGQGLEFLIYFQGNSAPDKSGLPSDRFSAERTGGSVSTLTIQRTQQEDSAVYLCASSLATSNNEQFFGPGTRLTVL.

The V and J genes are TRBV7-2 and TRBJ2-3; a possible D gene is TRBD2 (6 bases). Germline lookup yields CDR1 SGHTA and CDR2 FQGNSA. CDR3 length: 15 amino acids. Trimming removed 5 bases from V and 0 bases from J, with 12 bases in between. CDR3 amino acids: CASSPQAGSTDTQYF. The CDR3 DNA follows: TGTGCCAGCAGCCCCCAAGCGGGTAGCACAGATACGCAGTATTTT.

The V and J genes are TRBV5-1 and TRBJ1-1; maybe TRBD1 (6 bases). This CDR3 comprises 14 residues. Germline CDR1 is SGHRS and CDR2 is YFSETQ. V lost 1 base, J lost 11 bases, and 18 bases lay in between. The CDR3 DNA reads as TGCGCCAGCAGCTTGTACGAACACGGGACAACCGCTTTCTTT. This sequence encodes CASSLYEHGTTAFF.

The chain joins TRBV14 to TRBJ1-6; 9 bases fit TRBD1. Per germline, CDR1 SGHDN and CDR2 FVKESK. J gave up 8 bases and V 4 bases, and 6 bases lay outside the gene matches. The CDR3 runs 15 residues. CDR3 sequence (DNA): TGTGCCAGCAGCCTTCTGGGACAGGGAGATTCACCCCTCCACTTT. Its protein product is CASSLLGQGDSPLHF. Full variable domain (remainder filled in from reference TRBV14 and TRBJ1-6): EAGVTQFPSHSVIEKGQTVTLRCDPISGHDNLYWYRRVMGKEIKFLLHFVKESKQDESGMPNNRFLAERTGGTYSTLKVQPAELEDSGVYFCASSLLGQGDSPLHFGNGTRLTVT.

About this clone itself: Mismatch with germline at one junction end may stem from a read error. The gene calls are TRBV7-7 and TRBJ2-5; 7 bases are shared with TRBD2. Germline values: CDR1 SSHAT, CDR2 FNYEAQ (reference sequence). This CDR3 comprises 16 residues. The CDR3 loop reads CASSPGIAGLQETQYF. The CDR3 nucleotides are TGTGCTAGCAGCCCCGGAATAGCGGGTTTACAAGAGACCCAGTACTTC.

The chain joins TRBV7-3 to TRBJ2-3; 7 bases are shared with TRBD2. CDR3 length: 16 residues. CDR1 is SGHTA, CDR2 FQGTGA, per germline. Trimming at V came to 5 bases and at J to 0 bases, leaving 8 bases not matched to a gene. CDR3 coding DNA: TGTGCCAGCAGCCGGGGGAGGCGGGAGAGCACAGATACGCAGTATTTT. It translates to CASSRGRRESTDTQYF.

This rearrangement joins TRBV7-2 to TRBJ2-3; possible D gene TRBD2, 5 bases. The germline V gene has CDR1 SGHTA and CDR2 FQGNSA. V was pared by 4 bases and J by 2 bases, with 10 bases between. CDR3 length equals 14 residues. CDR3 nucleotide sequence: TGTGCCAGCAGCTGGGCGGGCCACACAGATACGCAGTATTTT. Amino acid sequence: CASSWAGHTDTQYF.